These T cell receptor beta chains were read from a single sample in a study of identical twins. Each CDR3 protein is one row after TCRdb ran MiXCR on the 5' RACE reads. The sample has 690,000 or so distinct CDR3 sequences, 8.6% seen once. These records were also assigned to another study, of yellow fever vaccine responses in identical twins.

The sample comprised PBMCs. Receptors were obtained from a woman aged 18 to 35 in good health. Both conserved end residues are part of each CDR3. D genes are given only for firm matches. Expanded clones get a size class; other rows say once, few or many, or leave the size out.

TGTGCCATCAGTGGTAGGACAGGGGATGTCGACGAGCAGTACTTC	CAISGRTGDVDEQYF	TRBD1	TRBJ2-7	TRBV10-3	many
TGTGCCAGCAGCTCGACTAGCGGGGGGGTTGTTGAGCAGTTCTTC	CASSSTSGGVVEQFF	TRBD2	TRBJ2-1	TRBV7-8	few
TGCGCCAGCAGCCAAGATGCCCTCTTCCTCAATGAGCAGTTCTTC	CASSQDALFLNEQFF	NA	TRBJ2-1	TRBV4-1	few
TGTGCCAGCAGCTTAGTGCCTGAGTACGAGCAGTACTTC	CASSLVPEYEQYF	NA	TRBJ2-7	TRBV7-3	NA
TGTGCCAGCAGACCACGGACCCACTACGAGCAGTACTTC	CASRPRTHYEQYF	NA	TRBJ2-7	TRBV13	NA
TGTGCCAGCAGCCATCGCCAGGTCTCCTACGAGCAGTACTTC	CASSHRQVSYEQYF	NA	TRBJ2-7	TRBV3-1	few
TGTGCCATCAGGGGGACAGAAGGCGAGCAGTTCTTC	CAIRGTEGEQFF	TRBD1	TRBJ2-1	TRBV10-3	NA
TGTGCCAGCAGTTTTTGGGGGACCACAGATACGCAGTATTTT	CASSFWGTTDTQYF	NA	TRBJ2-3	TRBV12-3/TRBV12-4	NA
TGCGCCAGCAGCTTGGATTGGGCTGAGACAGATACGCAGTATTTT	CASSLDWAETDTQYF	NA	TRBJ2-3	TRBV5-1	few
TGTGCCAGCAGCTTTTCGATTCGGGATACGCAGTATTTT	CASSFSIRDTQYF	NA	TRBJ2-3	TRBV11-3	NA
TGCAGTGCTAGGGTCTTGCCGGGGGGGACAGATACGCAGTATTTT	CSARVLPGGTDTQYF	TRBD2	TRBJ2-3	TRBV20-1	few
TGCGCCAGCAGCGTTACCGGGACAGGCCACTACGAGCAGTACTTC	CASSVTGTGHYEQYF	TRBD1	TRBJ2-7	TRBV5-1	few
TGTGCCAGCAGCTTAAGGTGGGGGGCCGGAATCCCCGGGGAGCTGTTTTTT	CASSLRWGAGIPGELFF	NA	TRBJ2-2	TRBV11-2	NA
TGTGCCATCAGTGGGACTCAGTCCTACGAGCAGTACTTC	CAISGTQSYEQYF	NA	TRBJ2-7	TRBV10-3	NA
TGCGCCAGCAGCTCCCCCGGGACAGACCCCTACGAGCAGTACTTC	CASSSPGTDPYEQYF	TRBD1	TRBJ2-7	TRBV5-1	few
TGTGCCAGCAGCTTCCGGGAGGAGAGCTCCTACGAGCAGTACTTC	CASSFREESSYEQYF	TRBD2	TRBJ2-7	TRBV7-8	few
TGTGCCAGCAGCTCTAGCGGGGGGGCCGGAGAGACCCAGTACTTC	CASSSSGGAGETQYF	TRBD2	TRBJ2-5	TRBV7-2	NA
TGCAGTGCTTTCCGGTACTCGGACTACAATGAGCAGTTCTTC	CSAFRYSDYNEQFF	NA	TRBJ2-1	TRBV20-1	NA
TGTGCCAGCAGTGAGGGACTAGCGGGACCCTACCAAGAGACCCAGTACTTC	CASSEGLAGPYQETQYF	TRBD2	TRBJ2-5	TRBV6-1	NA
TGCAGTGCTAGCGGGCTTACAGGGGAGATTAAGACTAGCGTATGGGAGACCCAGTACTTC	CSASGLTGEIKTSVWETQYF	NA	TRBJ2-5	TRBV20-1	NA
TGTGCCAGCACTCCCTGGACTAGCATAGTTTCCGGGGAGCTGTTTTTT	CASTPWTSIVSGELFF	TRBD2	TRBJ2-2	TRBV6-2/TRBV6-3	few
TGTGCCAGCAGCCACAGGACAGGGAGGGAGACCCAGTACTTC	CASSHRTGRETQYF	TRBD1	TRBJ2-5	TRBV3-1	NA
TGCAGTGCTAGAGATCTAGAATCCAGCACAGATACGCAGTATTTT	CSARDLESSTDTQYF	NA	TRBJ2-3	TRBV20-1	NA
TGTGCCATCAGCACTAGCGGATTGTCCTACGAGCAGTACTTC	CAISTSGLSYEQYF	TRBD2	TRBJ2-7	TRBV10-3	few
TGCAGTGCTGGAGTTGGGACAACTAGCAATCAGCCCCAGCATTTT	CSAGVGTTSNQPQHF	NA	TRBJ1-5	TRBV20-1	NA
TGTGCCAGCAGCTCCCGCGGTAGCGGGAACGAGCAGTACTTC	CASSSRGSGNEQYF	TRBD2	TRBJ2-7	TRBV7-9	many
TGTGCCAGCAGTGGCGGGGGGATGAATGAGCAGTTCTTC	CASSGGGMNEQFF	TRBD2	TRBJ2-1	TRBV6-1	NA
TGCGCCAGCAGCCAAGAAGCCAGCGGGAGTCCTGGGGCCAACGTCCTGACTTTC	CASSQEASGSPGANVLTF	TRBD2	TRBJ2-6	TRBV4-3	few
TGCGCCAGCAGCTTGGGTGACAGCCTGTACCAAGAGACCCAGTACTTC	CASSLGDSLYQETQYF	NA	TRBJ2-5	TRBV5-1	NA
TGTGCCAGCAGTCAATACGGGGGACAAGAGACCCAGTACTTC	CASSQYGGQETQYF	NA	TRBJ2-5	TRBV12-3/TRBV12-4	few
TGTGCCAGCAGCTCCAACTACGGAGGAGGCTACAATGAGCAGTTCTTC	CASSSNYGGGYNEQFF	NA	TRBJ2-1	TRBV7-8	many